This TCR beta chain was observed in a study of blood T cell repertoires in COVID-19. Study summary: Donors in the United States, Italy and Spain gave samples during acute or convalescent COVID-19. T cells, B-cell-depleted T cells, or PBMCs supplied cDNA or gDNA.

Germline CDR1 reads SNHLY; CDR2 reads FYNNEI. Trimming removed 2 bases from V and 7 bases from J, with 21 bases in between. The CDR3 is made up of 16 amino acids. The table came from immunoSEQ multiplex PCR; TCRdb's copy has only in-frame clones and leaves some out. Counted here are 200,000 or so clones, roughly four fifths occurring once; the ten biggest clones make up 6.9%. This clone appeared once. This sequence was found in a human donor with acute or convalescent COVID-19. The donor label of this sample is uncertain. The chain links TRBV2 to TRBJ2-7; D is undetermined. Sequenced: peripheral blood. In DNA, the CDR3 is TGTGCCAGCAGTGAAACGCGATGGGCCCCCGTAGGTGAGCAGTACTTC. Its translation: CASSETRWAPVGEQYF. Full variable domain (missing parts from reference TRBV2 and TRBJ2-7): EPEVTQTPSHQVTQMGQEVILRCVPISNHLYFYWYRQILGQKVEFLVSFYNNEISEKSEIFDDQFSVERPDGSNFTLKIRSTKLEDSAMYFCASSETRWAPVGEQYFGPGTRLTVT.